This entry features one T cell receptor beta chain sequence. The source of the sample is a study of blood T cell repertoires in COVID-19. The CDR3 is made up of 13 amino acids. V lost 4 bases, J lost 4 bases, and 11 bases lay in between. Germline V gives CDR1 SGHDT, CDR2 YYEEEE. Per the original data handling: Estimates of nucleated cell counts were drawn from the amplification of reference gene primers. Sequenced by immunoSEQ multiplex PCR; TCRdb stores in-frame clones only, minus some. V and J calls and clone size come straight from that table; D and trimming were deduced from the DNA. This table holds some 130,000 clones, over 85% found once.

This chain links TRBV5-6 with TRBJ1-2; D is undetermined. The clonotype was recovered from a man in his 60s with COVID-19, enrolled during active disease. The source material was peripheral blood. The CDR3 here is CASSRGFGYGYTF. The CDR3 region has the DNA TGTGCCAGCAGCAGAGGGTTTGGCTATGGCTACACCTTC.